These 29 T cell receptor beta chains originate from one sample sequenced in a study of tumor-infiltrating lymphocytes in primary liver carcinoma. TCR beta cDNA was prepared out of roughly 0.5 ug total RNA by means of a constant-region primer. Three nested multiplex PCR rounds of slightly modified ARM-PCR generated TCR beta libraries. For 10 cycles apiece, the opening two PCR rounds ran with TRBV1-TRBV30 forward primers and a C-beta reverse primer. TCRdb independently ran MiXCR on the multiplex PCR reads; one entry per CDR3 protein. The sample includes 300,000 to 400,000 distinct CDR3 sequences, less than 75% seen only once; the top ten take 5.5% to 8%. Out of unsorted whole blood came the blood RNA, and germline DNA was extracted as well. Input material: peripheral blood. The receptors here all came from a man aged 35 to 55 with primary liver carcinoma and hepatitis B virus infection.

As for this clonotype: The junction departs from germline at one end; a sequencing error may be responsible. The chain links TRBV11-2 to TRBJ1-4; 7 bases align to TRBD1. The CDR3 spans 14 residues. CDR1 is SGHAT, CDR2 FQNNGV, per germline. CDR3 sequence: CSSSLQTGCEKLFF. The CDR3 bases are TGTTCCAGCAGCTTACAGACAGGGTGTGAAAAACTGTTTTTT.

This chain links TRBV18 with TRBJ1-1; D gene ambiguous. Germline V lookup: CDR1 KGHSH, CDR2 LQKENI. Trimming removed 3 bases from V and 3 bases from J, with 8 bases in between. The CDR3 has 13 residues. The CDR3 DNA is TGTGCCAGCTCACCGGCGGTGGACACTGAAGCTTTCTTT. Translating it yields CASSPAVDTEAFF.

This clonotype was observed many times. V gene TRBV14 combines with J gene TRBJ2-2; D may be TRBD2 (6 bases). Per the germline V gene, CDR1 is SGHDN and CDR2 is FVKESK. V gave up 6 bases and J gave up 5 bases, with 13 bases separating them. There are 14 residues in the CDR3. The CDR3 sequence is CASSLRGGTGELFF. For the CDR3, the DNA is TGTGCCAGCAGTCTAAGGGGAGGTACCGGGGAGCTGTTTTTT.

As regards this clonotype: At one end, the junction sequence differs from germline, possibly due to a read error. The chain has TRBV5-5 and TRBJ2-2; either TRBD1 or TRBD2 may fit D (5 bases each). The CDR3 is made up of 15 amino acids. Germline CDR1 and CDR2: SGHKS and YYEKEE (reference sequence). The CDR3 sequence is CASRPGPANTGELFF. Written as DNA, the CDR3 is TGTGCCAGCAGACCGGGACCAGCGAACACAGGGGAGCTGTTTTTT.

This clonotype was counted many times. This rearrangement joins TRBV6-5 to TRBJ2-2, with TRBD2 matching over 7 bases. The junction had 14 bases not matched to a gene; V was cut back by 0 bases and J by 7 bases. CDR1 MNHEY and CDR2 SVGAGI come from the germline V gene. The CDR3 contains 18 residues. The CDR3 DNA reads TGTGCCAGCAGTTACTCCCCCGGGCCAGGGAGGGTCGGCGGGGAGCTGTTTTTT. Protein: CASSYSPGPGRVGGELFF.

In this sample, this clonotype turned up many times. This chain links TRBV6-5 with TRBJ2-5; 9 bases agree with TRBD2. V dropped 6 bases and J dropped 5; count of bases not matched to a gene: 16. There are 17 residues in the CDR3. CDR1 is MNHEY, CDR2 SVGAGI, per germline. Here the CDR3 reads CASSRRETSGGGETQYF. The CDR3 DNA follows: TGTGCCAGCAGCCGAAGGGAGACTAGCGGTGGGGGTGAGACCCAGTACTTC.

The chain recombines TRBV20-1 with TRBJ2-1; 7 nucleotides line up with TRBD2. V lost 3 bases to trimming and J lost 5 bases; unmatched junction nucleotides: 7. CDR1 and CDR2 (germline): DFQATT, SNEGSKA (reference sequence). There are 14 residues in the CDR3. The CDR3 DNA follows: TGCAGTGCTAGTCTGTGGGGGGGGAACAATGAGCAGTTCTTC. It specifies CSASLWGGNNEQFF.

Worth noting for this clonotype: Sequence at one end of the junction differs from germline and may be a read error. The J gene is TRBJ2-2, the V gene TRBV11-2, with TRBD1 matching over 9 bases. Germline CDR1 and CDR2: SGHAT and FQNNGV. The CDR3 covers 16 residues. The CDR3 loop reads CASSLDGTGTLGQLFF. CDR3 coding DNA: TGTGCCAGCAGCTTAGATGGGACAGGGACTCTCGGGCAGCTGTTTTTT.

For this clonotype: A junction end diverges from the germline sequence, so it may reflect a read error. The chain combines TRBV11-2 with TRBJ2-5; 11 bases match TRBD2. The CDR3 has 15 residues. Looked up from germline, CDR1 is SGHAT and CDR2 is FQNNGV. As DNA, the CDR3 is TGTGTCAGCAGCACGCTAGCGGGAGGACAAGAGACCCAGTATTTC. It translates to CVSSTLAGGQETQYF.

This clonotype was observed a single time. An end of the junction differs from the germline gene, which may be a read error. The CDR3 bases are TGCGGTGCTGATACAGGGCTGGGTCAGCCCCAGCAATTT. Amino acids: CGADTGLGQPQQF. The chain is built from TRBV20-1 and TRBJ1-5; D might be TRBD1 (6 bases). CDR1 and CDR2 (germline): DFQATT, SNEGSKA (reference sequence). This CDR3 is 13 amino acids long.

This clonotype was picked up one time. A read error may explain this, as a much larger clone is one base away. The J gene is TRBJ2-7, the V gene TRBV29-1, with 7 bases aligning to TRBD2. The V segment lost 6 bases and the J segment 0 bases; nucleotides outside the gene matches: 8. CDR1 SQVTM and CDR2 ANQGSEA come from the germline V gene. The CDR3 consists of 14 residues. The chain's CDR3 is CSVHGLEGSYEQYF. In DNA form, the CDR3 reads TGCAGCGTCCATGGACTAGAGGGCTCCTACGAGCAGTACTTC.

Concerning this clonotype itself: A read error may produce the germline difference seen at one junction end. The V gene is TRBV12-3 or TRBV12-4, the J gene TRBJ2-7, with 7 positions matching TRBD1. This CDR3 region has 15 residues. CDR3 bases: TGTTCCAGCAGTTCAAGTGCAGGGGGTATCGGCGAGCAGTACTTC. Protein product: CSSSSSAGGIGEQYF.

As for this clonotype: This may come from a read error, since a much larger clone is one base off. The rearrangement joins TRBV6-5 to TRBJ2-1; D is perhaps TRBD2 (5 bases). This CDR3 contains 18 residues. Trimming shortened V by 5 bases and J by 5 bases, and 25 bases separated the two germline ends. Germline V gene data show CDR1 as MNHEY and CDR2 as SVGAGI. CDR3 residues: CASSVTPSVSGRDNEQFF. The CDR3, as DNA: TGTGCCAGCAGTGTCACCCCTTCGGTATCGGGAAGAGACAATGAGCAGTTCTTC.

In nucleotides, the CDR3 is TGTGCCAGCAGCACGGGAGCAGGGGTCACCAACTACGAGCAGTACTTC. As protein: CASSTGAGVTNYEQYF. The chain has TRBV5-4 and TRBJ2-7, with D perhaps TRBD1 or TRBD2 (6 bases each). The CDR3 is made up of 16 amino acids. Germline V gene sequence: CDR1 SGHNT, CDR2 YYREEE (reference sequence). Trimming took off 4 bases at V and 3 bases at J, with 20 bases between the two ends.

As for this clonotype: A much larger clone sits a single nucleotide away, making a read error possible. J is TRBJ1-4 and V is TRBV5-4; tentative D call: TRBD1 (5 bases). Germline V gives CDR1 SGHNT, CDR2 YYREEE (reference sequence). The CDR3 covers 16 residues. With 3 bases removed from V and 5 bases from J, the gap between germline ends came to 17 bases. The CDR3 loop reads CASSSGVKRGNEKLFF. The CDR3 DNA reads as TGTGCCAGCAGCTCGGGCGTGAAACGGGGGAATGAAAAACTGTTTTTT.

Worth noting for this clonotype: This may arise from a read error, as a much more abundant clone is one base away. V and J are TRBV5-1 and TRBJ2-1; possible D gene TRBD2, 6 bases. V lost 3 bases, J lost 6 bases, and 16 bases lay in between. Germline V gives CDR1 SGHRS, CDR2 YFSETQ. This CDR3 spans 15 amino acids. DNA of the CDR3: TGCGCCAGCAGCTATGTGGGGGGACCTTGCAATGAGCAGTTCTTC. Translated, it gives CASSYVGGPCNEQFF.

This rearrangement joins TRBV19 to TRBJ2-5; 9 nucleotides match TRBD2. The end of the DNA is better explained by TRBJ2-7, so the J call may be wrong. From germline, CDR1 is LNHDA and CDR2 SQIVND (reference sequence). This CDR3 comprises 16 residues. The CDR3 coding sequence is TGTGCCAGTAGGTCTCGGTCTAGCGGGACCTCCTACGAGCAGTACTTC. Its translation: CASRSRSSGTSYEQYF.

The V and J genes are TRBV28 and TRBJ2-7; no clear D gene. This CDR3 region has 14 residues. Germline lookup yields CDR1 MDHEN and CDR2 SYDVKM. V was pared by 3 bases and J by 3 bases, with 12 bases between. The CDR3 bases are TGTGCCAGCAGTTTGACCTGGGGTCTCTACGAGCAGTACTTC. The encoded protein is CASSLTWGLYEQYF.

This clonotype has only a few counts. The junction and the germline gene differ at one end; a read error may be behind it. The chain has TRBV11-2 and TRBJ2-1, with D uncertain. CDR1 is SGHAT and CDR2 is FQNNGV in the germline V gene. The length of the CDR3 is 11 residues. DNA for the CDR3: TGTGCCAGCAGCATAGTTCGTGAGCAATTCTTC. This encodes CASSIVREQFF.

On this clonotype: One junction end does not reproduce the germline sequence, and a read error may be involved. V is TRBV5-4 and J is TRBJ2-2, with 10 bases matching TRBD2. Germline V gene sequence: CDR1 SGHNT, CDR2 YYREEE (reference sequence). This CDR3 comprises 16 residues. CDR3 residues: CASSLVLAGVTGELLF. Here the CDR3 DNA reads TGTGCCAGCAGCTTAGTGCTAGCGGGAGTTACCGGGGAGCTGCTTTTT.

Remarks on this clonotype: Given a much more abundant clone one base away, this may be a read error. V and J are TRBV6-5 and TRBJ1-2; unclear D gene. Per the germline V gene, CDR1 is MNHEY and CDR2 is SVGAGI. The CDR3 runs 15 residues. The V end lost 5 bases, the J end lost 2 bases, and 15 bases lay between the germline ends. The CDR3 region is CASSLVLPPNYGYTF. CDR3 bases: TGTGCCAGCAGTCTGGTCCTACCCCCGAACTATGGCTACACCTTC.

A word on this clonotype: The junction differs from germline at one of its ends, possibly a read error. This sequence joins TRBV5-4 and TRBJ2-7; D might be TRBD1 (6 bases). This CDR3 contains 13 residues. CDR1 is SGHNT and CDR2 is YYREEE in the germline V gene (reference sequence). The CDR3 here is CVSSWGPPEDQYF. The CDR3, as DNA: TGTGTCAGCAGCTGGGGGCCCCCTGAAGATCAGTACTTC. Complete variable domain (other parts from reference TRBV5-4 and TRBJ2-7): ETGVTQSPTHLIKTRGQQVTLRCSSQSGHNTVSWYQQALGQGPQFIFQYYREEENGRGNFPPRFSGLQFPNYSSELNVNALELDDSALYLCVSSWGPPEDQYFGPGTRLTVT.

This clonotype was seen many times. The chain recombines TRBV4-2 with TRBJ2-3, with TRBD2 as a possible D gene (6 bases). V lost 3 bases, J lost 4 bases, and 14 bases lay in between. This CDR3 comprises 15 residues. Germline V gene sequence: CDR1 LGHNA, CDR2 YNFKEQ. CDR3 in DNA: TGTGCCAGCAGCCATACTCTTGGGAGGTCAGATACGCAGTATTTT. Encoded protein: CASSHTLGRSDTQYF.

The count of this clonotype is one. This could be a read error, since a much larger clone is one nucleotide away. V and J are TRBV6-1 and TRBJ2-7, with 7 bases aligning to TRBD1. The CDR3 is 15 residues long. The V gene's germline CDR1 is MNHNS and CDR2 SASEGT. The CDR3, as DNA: TGTGTCAGCACTGACAGGGTTCCCGCCTCCTACGAGCAGTACTTC. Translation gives CVSTDRVPASYEQYF.

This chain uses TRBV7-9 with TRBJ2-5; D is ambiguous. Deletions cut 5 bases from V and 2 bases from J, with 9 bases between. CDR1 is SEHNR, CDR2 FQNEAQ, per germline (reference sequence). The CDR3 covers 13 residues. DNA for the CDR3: TGTGCCAGCAGCCCCGGAAGACAAGAGACCCAGTACTTC. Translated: CASSPGRQETQYF.

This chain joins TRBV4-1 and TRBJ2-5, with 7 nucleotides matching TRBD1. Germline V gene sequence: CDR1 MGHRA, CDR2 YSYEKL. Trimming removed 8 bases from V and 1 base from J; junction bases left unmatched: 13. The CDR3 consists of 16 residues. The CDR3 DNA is TGCGCCAGCGGGACCGGGACAGTGCTCGTCCAAGAGACCCAGTACTTC. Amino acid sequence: CASGTGTVLVQETQYF.

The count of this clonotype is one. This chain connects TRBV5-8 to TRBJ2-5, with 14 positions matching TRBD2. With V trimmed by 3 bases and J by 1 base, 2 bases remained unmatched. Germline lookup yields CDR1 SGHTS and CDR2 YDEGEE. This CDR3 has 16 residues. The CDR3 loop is CASSSGTSGGQETQYF. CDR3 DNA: TGTGCCAGCAGCTCCGGGACTAGCGGGGGCCAAGAGACCCAGTACTTC.

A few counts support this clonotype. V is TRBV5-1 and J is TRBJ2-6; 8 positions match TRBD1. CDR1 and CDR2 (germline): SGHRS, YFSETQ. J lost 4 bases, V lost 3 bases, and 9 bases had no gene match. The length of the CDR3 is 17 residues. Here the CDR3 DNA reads TGCGCCAGCAGCTACTCGGACAGGGCGGGAGGGGCCAACGTCCTGACTTTC. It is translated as CASSYSDRAGGANVLTF.

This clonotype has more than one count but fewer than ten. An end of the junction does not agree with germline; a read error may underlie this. Written as DNA, the CDR3 is TGTGTCAGCAGTTTAAACACCGCGAACACCGGGGAGCTGTTTTTT. Protein sequence: CVSSLNTANTGELFF. The rearrangement uses TRBV12-3 or TRBV12-4 and TRBJ2-2; D gene unclear. CDR3 length: 15 residues.